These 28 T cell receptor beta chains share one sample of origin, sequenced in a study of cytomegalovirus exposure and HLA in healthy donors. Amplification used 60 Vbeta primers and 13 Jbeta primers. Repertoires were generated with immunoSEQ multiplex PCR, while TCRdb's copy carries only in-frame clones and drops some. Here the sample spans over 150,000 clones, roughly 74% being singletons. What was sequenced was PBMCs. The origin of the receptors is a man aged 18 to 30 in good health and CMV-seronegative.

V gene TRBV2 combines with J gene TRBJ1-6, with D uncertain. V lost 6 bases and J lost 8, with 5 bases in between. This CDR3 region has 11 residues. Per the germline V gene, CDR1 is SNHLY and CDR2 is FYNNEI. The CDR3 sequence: CASRPDSPLHF. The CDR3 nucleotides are TGTGCCAGCAGGCCAGATTCACCCCTCCACTTT.

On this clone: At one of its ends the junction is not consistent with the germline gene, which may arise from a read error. The CDR3 region is CASSQHGRQNSQYF. CDR3 nucleotides: TGTGCCAGCAGTCAACACGGTCGACAAAACAGTCAGTACTTC. V is TRBV28 and J is TRBJ2-4; D unclear. From germline, CDR1 is MDHEN and CDR2 SYDVKM. The CDR3 consists of 14 residues.

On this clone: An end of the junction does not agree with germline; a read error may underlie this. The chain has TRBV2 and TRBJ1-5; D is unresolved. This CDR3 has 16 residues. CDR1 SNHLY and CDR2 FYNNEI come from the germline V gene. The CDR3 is CASGEALSGGNQPQHF. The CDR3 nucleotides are TGTGCCAGCGGTGAAGCGCTTTCGGGTGGCAATCAGCCCCAGCATTTT. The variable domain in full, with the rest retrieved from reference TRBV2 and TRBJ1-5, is EPEVTQTPSHQVTQMGQEVILRCVPISNHLYFYWYRQILGQKVEFLVSFYNNEISEKSEIFDDQFSVERPDGSNFTLKIRSTKLEDSAMYFCASGEALSGGNQPQHFGDGTRLSIL.

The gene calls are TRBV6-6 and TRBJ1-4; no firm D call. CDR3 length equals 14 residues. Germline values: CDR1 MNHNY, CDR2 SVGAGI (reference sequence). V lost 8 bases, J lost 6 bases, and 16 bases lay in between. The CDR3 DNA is TGTGCCAGCGCGGCGGCGGGGAGGGATGAAAAACTGTTTTTT. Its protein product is CASAAAGRDEKLFF.

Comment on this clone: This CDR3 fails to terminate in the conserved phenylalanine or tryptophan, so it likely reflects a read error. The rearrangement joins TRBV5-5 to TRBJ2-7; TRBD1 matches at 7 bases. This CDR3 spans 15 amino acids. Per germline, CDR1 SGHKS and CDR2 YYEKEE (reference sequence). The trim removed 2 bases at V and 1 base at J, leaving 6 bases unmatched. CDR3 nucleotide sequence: TGTGCCAGCAGCTTCGAGGACAGGTATTCCTACGAGCAGTACCTC. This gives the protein CASSFEDRYSYEQYL.

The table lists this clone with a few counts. Here the CDR3 reads CASIGVSGNAGELFF. CDR3 in DNA: TGTGCCAGCATAGGGGTATCGGGTAACGCCGGGGAGCTGTTTTTT. The chain is built from TRBV6-6 and TRBJ2-2; D is possibly TRBD1 (5 bases). The length of the CDR3 is 15 residues. V shed 7 bases and J shed 6 bases, with 18 bases lying between them. CDR1 is MNHNY and CDR2 is SVGAGI in the germline V gene (reference sequence).

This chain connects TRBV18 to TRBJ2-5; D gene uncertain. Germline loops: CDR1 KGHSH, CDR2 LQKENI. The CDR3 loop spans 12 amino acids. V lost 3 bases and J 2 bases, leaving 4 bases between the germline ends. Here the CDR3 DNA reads TGTGCCAGCTCACCGGCACAAGAGACCCAGTACTTC. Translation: CASSPAQETQYF. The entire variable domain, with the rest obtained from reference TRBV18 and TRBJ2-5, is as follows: NAGVMQNPRHLVRRRGQEARLRCSPMKGHSHVYWYRQLPEEGLKFMVYLQKENIIDESGMPKERFSAEFPKEGPSILRIQQVVRGDSAAYFCASSPAQETQYFGPGTRLLVL.

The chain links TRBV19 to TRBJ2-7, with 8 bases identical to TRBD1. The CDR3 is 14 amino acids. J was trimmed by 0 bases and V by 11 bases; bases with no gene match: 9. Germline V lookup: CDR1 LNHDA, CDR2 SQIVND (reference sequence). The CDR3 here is CASTPGQGSYEQYF. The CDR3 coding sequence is TGTGCCTCGACCCCAGGACAGGGCTCCTACGAGCAGTACTTC.

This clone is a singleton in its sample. In nucleotides, the CDR3 is TGTGCCAGCAGTTACTCGTCAGGGCGGGGAAACACCATATATTTT. This translates into CASSYSSGRGNTIYF. The rearrangement links TRBV6-5 to TRBJ1-3, with a tentative D call TRBD1 (5 bases). V was pared by 0 bases and J by 4 bases, with 10 bases between. Germline V CDR1 and CDR2: MNHEY, SVGAGI. The CDR3 is made up of 15 amino acids.

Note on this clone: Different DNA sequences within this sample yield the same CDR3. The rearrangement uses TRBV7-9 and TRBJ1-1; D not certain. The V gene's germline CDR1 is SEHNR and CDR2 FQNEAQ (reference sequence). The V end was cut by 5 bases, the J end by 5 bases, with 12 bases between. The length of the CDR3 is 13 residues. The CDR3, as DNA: TGTGCCAGCAGCCGTCCTGGGCCAACTGAAGCTTTCTTT. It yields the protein CASSRPGPTEAFF.

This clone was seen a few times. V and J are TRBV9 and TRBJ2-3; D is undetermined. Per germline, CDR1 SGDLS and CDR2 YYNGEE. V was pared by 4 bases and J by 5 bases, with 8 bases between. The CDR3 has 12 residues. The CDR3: CASSPLGDTQYF. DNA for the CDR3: TGTGCCAGCAGCCCCCTCGGAGATACGCAGTATTTT.

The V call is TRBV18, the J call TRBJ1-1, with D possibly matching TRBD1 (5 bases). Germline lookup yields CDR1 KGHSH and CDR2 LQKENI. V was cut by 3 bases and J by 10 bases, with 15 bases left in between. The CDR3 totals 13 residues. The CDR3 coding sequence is TGTGCCAGCTCACCCCTTGAAGACGGGGGAGCTTTCTTT. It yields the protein CASSPLEDGGAFF.

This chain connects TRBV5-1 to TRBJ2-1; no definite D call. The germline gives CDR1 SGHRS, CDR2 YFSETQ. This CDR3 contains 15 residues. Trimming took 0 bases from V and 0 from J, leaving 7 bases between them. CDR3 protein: CASSLAPSSYNEQFF. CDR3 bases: TGCGCCAGCAGCTTGGCCCCCAGCTCCTACAATGAGCAGTTCTTC. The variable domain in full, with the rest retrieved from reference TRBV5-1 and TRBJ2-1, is KAGVTQTPRYLIKTRGQQVTLSCSPISGHRSVSWYQQTPGQGLQFLFEYFSETQRNKGNFPGRFSGRQFSNSRSEMNVSTLELGDSALYLCASSLAPSSYNEQFFGPGTRLTVL.

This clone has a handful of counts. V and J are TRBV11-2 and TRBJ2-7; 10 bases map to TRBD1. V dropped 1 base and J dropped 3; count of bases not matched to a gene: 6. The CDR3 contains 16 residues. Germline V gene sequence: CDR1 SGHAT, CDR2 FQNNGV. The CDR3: CASSLVPGQGFYEQYF. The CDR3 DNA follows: TGTGCCAGCAGCTTAGTTCCGGGACAGGGGTTCTACGAGCAGTACTTC.

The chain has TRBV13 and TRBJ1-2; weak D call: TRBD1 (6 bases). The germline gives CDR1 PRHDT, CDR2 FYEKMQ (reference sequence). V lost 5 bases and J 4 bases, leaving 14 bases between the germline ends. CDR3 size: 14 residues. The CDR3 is CASSRDRTRYGYTF. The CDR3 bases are TGTGCCAGCAGCCGTGACAGGACCCGCTATGGCTACACCTTC.

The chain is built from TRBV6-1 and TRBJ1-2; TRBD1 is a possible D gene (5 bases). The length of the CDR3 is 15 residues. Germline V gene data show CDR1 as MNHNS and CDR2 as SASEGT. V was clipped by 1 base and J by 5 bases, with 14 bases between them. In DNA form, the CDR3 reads TGTGCCAGCAGTGAAGAGGAAGGGGCGGGATATGGCTACACCTTC. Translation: CASSEEEGAGYGYTF.

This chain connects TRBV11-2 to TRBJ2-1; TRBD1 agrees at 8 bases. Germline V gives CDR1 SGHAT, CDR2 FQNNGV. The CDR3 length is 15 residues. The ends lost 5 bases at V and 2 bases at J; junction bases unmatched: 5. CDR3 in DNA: TGTGCCAGCAGCATGACAGGGGACCCCTACAATGAGCAGTTCTTC. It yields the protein CASSMTGDPYNEQFF.

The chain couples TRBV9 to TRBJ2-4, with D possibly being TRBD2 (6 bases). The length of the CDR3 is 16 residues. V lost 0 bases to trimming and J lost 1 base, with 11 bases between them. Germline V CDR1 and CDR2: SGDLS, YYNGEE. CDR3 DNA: TGTGCCAGCAGCGTAGGCCCCGGGGGTGCCAAAAACATTCAGTACTTC. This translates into CASSVGPGGAKNIQYF.

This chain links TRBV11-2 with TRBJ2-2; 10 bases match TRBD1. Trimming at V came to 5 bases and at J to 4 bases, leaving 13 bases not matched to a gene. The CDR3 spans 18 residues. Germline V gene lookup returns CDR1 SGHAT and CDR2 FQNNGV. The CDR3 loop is CASSTMKSGTGVTGELFF. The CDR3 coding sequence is TGTGCCAGCAGCACTATGAAATCCGGGACAGGGGTCACCGGGGAGCTGTTTTTT.

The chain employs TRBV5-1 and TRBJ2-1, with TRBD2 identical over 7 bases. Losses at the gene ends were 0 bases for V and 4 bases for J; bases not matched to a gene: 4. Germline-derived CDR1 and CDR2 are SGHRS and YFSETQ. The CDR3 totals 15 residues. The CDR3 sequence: CASSLGSGAYNEQFF. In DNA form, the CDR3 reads TGCGCCAGCAGCTTGGGAAGCGGGGCGTACAATGAGCAGTTCTTC. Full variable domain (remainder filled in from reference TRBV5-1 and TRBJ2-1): KAGVTQTPRYLIKTRGQQVTLSCSPISGHRSVSWYQQTPGQGLQFLFEYFSETQRNKGNFPGRFSGRQFSNSRSEMNVSTLELGDSALYLCASSLGSGAYNEQFFGPGTRLTVL.

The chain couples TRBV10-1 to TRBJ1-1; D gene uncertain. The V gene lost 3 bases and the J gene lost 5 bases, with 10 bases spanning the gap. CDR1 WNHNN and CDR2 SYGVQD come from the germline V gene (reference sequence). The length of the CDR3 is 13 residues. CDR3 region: CASSENLRTEAFF. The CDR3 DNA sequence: TGCGCCAGCAGTGAAAATCTCCGGACTGAAGCTTTCTTT.

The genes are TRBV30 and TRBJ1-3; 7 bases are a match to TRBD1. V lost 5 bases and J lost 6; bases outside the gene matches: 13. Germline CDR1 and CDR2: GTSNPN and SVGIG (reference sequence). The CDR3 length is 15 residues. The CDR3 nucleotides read TGTGCCTGGGCTAGGGGGCAGGGTGGCCTAAACACCATATATTTT. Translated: CAWARGQGGLNTIYF.

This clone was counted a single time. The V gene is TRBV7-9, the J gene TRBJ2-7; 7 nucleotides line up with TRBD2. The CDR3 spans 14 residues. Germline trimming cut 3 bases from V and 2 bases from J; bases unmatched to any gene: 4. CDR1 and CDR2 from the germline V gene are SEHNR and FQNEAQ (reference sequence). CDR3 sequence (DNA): TGTGCCAGCAGCTTTGGCGGGAGACCCTACGAGCAGTACTTC. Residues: CASSFGGRPYEQYF. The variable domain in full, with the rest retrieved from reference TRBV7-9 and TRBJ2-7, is DTGVSQNPRHKITKRGQNVTFRCDPISEHNRLYWYRQTLGQGPEFLTYFQNEAQLEKSRLLSDRFSAERPKGSFSTLEIQRTEQGDSAMYLCASSFGGRPYEQYFGPGTRLTVT.

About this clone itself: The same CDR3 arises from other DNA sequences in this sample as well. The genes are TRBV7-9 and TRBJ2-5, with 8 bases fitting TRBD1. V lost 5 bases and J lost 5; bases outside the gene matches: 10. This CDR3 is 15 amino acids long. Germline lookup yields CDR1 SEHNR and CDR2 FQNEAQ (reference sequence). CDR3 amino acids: CASSPGQGAWETQYF. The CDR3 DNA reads TGTGCCAGCAGCCCCGGGCAGGGGGCTTGGGAGACCCAGTACTTC.

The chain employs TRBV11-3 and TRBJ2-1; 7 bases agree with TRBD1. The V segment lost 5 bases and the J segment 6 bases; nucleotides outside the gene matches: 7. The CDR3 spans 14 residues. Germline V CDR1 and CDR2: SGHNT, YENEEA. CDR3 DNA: TGTGCCAGCAGCACGAACAGGGGCCCCAATGAGCAGTTCTTC. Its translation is CASSTNRGPNEQFF. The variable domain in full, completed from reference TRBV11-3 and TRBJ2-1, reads EAGVVQSPRYKIIEKKQPVAFWCNPISGHNTLYWYLQNLGQGPELLIRYENEEAVDDSQLPKDRFSAERLKGVDSTLKIQPAELGDSAVYLCASSTNRGPNEQFFGPGTRLTVL.

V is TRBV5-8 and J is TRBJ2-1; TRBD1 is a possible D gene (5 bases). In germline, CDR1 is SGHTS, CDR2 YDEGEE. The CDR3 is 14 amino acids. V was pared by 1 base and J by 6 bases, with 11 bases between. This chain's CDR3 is CASSLLDSLNEQFF. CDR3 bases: TGTGCCAGCAGCTTGTTAGACAGCCTCAATGAGCAGTTCTTC.

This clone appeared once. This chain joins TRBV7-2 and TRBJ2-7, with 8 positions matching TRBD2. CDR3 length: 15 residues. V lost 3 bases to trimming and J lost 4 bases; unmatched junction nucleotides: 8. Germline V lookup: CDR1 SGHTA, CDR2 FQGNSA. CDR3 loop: CASSFSGGNQYEQYF. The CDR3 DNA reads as TGTGCCAGCAGCTTTTCGGGGGGGAATCAATACGAGCAGTACTTC.

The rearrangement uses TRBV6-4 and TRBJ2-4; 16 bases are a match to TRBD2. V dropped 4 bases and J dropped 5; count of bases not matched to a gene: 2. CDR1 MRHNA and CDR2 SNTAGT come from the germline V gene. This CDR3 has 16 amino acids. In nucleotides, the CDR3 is TGTGCCAGCAGTGCTGGGACTAGCGGGGGGGAAAACATTCAGTACTTC. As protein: CASSAGTSGGENIQYF.